This section outlines one T cell receptor (beta chain) sequence together with its context. cDNA came from around 0.5 to 1 ug RNA primed by random hexamers. TCRdb reprocessed the immunoSEQ multiplex PCR reads via MiXCR and lists one record per CDR3 protein. Among approximately 170,000 distinct CDR3 sequences, about 91% were seen once, and the ten largest hold around 0.075%. The sample is drawn from a study of CD8 T cells in Susac syndrome. J lost 4 bases, V lost 4 bases, and 6 bases had no gene match. The CDR3 is 13 amino acids. Germline values: CDR1 DFQATT, CDR2 SNEGSKA (reference sequence). The V gene is TRBV20-1, the J gene TRBJ2-7, with 8 bases lining up with TRBD1. The TCR was taken from a human donor in good health. Sequenced material: CD4+ T cells from PBMCs. CDR3 DNA sequence: TGCAGTGCTAACCCAGGGGGCGGGTACGAGCAGTACTTC. Translated: CSANPGGGYEQYF.